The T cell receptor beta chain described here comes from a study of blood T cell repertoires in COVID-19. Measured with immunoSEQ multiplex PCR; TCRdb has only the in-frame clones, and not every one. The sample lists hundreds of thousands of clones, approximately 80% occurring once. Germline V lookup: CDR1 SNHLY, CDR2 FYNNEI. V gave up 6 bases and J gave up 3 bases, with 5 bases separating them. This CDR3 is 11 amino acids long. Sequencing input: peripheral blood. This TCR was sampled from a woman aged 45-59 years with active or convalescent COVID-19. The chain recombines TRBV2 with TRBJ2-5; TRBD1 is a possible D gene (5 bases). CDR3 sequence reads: CASRQEETQYF. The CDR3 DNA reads TGTGCCAGCAGACAGGAAGAGACCCAGTACTTC.